The 4 T cell receptor beta chains below were found in one sample sequenced in a study of T cell repertoires in cytomegalovirus infection. TCRdb re-analysed the reads in MiXCR, keeping a single row per CDR3 protein. Of some 350,000 distinct CDR3 sequences listed, roughly 28% are singletons. These TCRs are of unknown antigen specificity. Sequences were derived from cultured PBMCs, sampled from culture after CMV antigen stimulation. These receptors were obtained from a human donor in good health (CMV status not recorded). Some clones in this sample may be carry-over from other donors' samples.

The chain couples TRBV7-6 to TRBJ1-4; weak D call: TRBD1 (6 bases). The CDR3 totals 15 residues. Germline assignment: CDR1 SGHVS and CDR2 FNYEAQ. Trimming took 5 bases from V and 3 from J, leaving 13 bases between them. The CDR3 DNA reads as TGTGCCAGCAGCCCGGCAGGGGACCCTAATGAAAAACTGTTTTTT. Amino acid sequence: CASSPAGDPNEKLFF.

This chain connects TRBV7-2 to TRBJ2-5; D is unresolved. This CDR3 has 14 residues. The V gene's germline CDR1 is SGHTA and CDR2 FQGNSA. The V gene lost 3 bases and the J gene lost 2 bases, with 10 bases spanning the gap. The DNA for the CDR3 is TGTGCCAGCAGCTTTGCTGGGGTACAAGAGACCCAGTACTTC. Its protein is CASSFAGVQETQYF.

This clonotype was picked up a small number of times. The rearrangement uses TRBV27 and TRBJ2-3; D might be TRBD2 (6 bases). This CDR3 comprises 17 residues. The germline V gene has CDR1 MNHEY and CDR2 SMNVEV (reference sequence). V lost 3 bases to trimming and J lost 1 base, with 17 bases between them. The CDR3 protein is CASSFLGSGLGTDTQYF. The CDR3 DNA sequence: TGTGCCAGCAGTTTCCTCGGTAGCGGCCTTGGCACAGATACGCAGTATTTT.

The CDR3 loop is CASSTLLAGEGNEQFF. Written as DNA, the CDR3 is TGTGCCAGCAGCACCCTTCTAGCGGGAGAAGGCAATGAGCAGTTCTTC. The chain has TRBV13 and TRBJ2-1; 10 bases are a match to TRBD2. V was pared by 5 bases and J by 6 bases, with 10 bases of the junction left unmatched. Germline lookup yields CDR1 PRHDT and CDR2 FYEKMQ (reference sequence). This CDR3 has 16 amino acids. Using reference TRBV13 and TRBJ2-1 for the parts outside the CDR3, the full variable domain is AAGVIQSPRHLIKEKRETATLKCYPIPRHDTVYWYQQGPGQDPQFLISFYEKMQSDKGSIPDRFSAQQFSDYHSELNMSSLELGDSALYFCASSTLLAGEGNEQFFGPGTRLTVL.